Listed here is a single T cell receptor beta chain. This sample was included in a study of T cell changes during pregnancy in multiple sclerosis. The assay was immunoSEQ multiplex PCR, and TCRdb's table has in-frame clones only and misses some. The sample records 100,000 or so clones, 85% to 95% being singletons. This CDR3 comprises 15 residues. V lost 9 bases and J lost 0, with 14 bases in between. Germline CDR1 reads MNHEY; CDR2 reads SMNVEV (reference sequence). This sample comprised peripheral blood, obtained in the first trimester of pregnancy. The V and J genes are TRBV27 and TRBJ1-4; no reliable D call. This TCR came from a female donor with multiple sclerosis, enrolled in a pregnancy study. CDR3 amino acids: CASTPGGTTNEKLFF. The CDR3 region has the DNA TGTGCCAGTACGCCAGGAGGGACAACTAATGAAAAACTGTTTTTT.